This T cell receptor (beta chain) was profiled in a study of T cell responses to AZD1222 COVID-19 vaccine. Concerning this clone itself: Its target is not known.

Findings and limits, study-wide: Vaccination with two AZD1222 doses was followed by a rise in Spike-specific TCR breadth and depth. Just a handful of people given AZD1222 tested seropositive at baseline. Repertoires were sampled only after the peak T cell response.

The CDR3 has 11 amino acids. CDR1 and CDR2 from the germline V gene are SQVTM and ANQGSEA. Trimming took off 6 bases at V and 4 bases at J, with 9 bases between the two ends. This table comes from immunoSEQ multiplex PCR, and its TCRdb copy is limited to in-frame clones, with some not included. The sample holds approximately 100,000 clones, around 90% seen once. This receptor was identified in an adult in good health. The sequencing here drew on peripheral blood, taken on day 0 of MenACWY control vaccination. The gene calls are TRBV29-1 and TRBJ2-5; unclear D gene. DNA of the CDR3: TGCAGCGTCTATAACAGAGAGACCCAGTACTTC. Encoded protein: CSVYNRETQYF.